These T cell receptor beta chains were read from a single sample in a study of CD8 T cells in ankylosing spondylitis. Via MiXCR, TCRdb re-called the 5' RACE reads, giving one row per CDR3 protein. This table has more than 150,000 distinct CDR3 sequences, around 13% appearing once. The sequencing input was blood, either unsorted or a sorted T cell fraction (not recorded which). The source of these receptors is a male donor with ankylosing spondylitis or in good health (not recorded which). Both conserved end residues are part of each CDR3. D genes are given only for firm matches. A clone size is listed for some rows: how often the clone was seen (once, few, many), or a class if it is expanded.

CDR3 protein,CDR3 DNA,J gene,clone size,D gene,V gene
CASSSKGGQDTGELFF,TGTGCCAGCAGCTCCAAAGGGGGCCAGGACACCGGGGAGCTGTTTTTT,TRBJ2-2,many,TRBD1,TRBV12-3/TRBV12-4
CASSFGGGQETQYF,TGCGCCAGCAGTTTTGGCGGGGGGCAAGAGACCCAGTACTTC,TRBJ2-5,few,TRBD2,TRBV5-1
CASSYPGQDSSTDTQYF,TGTGCCAGCAGTTACCCAGGACAGGACTCTAGCACAGATACGCAGTATTTT,TRBJ2-3,many,TRBD1,TRBV6-2/TRBV6-3
CASSQDDHHDEQYF,TGTGCCAGCAGCCAAGATGACCACCATGACGAGCAGTACTTC,TRBJ2-7,-,-,TRBV4-2
CASSLEVSGYTF,TGTGCCAGCAGCTTAGAGGTGTCCGGCTACACCTTC,TRBJ1-2,-,-,TRBV7-9
CAWSPGPFFGELFF,TGTGCCTGGAGTCCCGGACCGTTTTTCGGGGAGCTGTTTTTT,TRBJ2-2,-,-,TRBV30
CASSSRDKYNEQFF,TGTGCCAGCAGCAGTCGGGACAAATACAATGAGCAGTTCTTC,TRBJ2-1,-,-,TRBV27
CASSERGPGQGVNEQFF,TGCGCCAGCAGTGAAAGGGGCCCGGGACAGGGTGTCAATGAGCAGTTCTTC,TRBJ2-1,few,TRBD1,TRBV10-1
CSANPLQTGELFF,TGCAGTGCTAATCCATTACAAACCGGGGAGCTGTTTTTT,TRBJ2-2,few,-,TRBV20-1
CASSFRGGGTGDEQFF,TGTGCCAGCAGCTTCCGAGGAGGCGGGACGGGGGATGAGCAGTTCTTC,TRBJ2-1,-,-,TRBV9
CASSGGTGSIGSYEQYF,TGTGCCAGCAGCGGTGGGACAGGGAGCATCGGGTCCTACGAGCAGTACTTC,TRBJ2-7,few,TRBD1,TRBV5-6
CASSDEGPSNEQFF,TGTGCCAGCAGTGATGAGGGACCAAGCAATGAGCAGTTCTTC,TRBJ2-1,few,-,TRBV2
CASSQSPYEQYF,TGTGCCAGCAGCCAAAGCCCTTACGAGCAGTACTTC,TRBJ2-7,-,-,TRBV3-1
CASSPGPGGLWSEQFF,TGTGCCAGCAGCCCCGGGCCGGGGGGGCTCTGGAGTGAGCAGTTCTTC,TRBJ2-1,many,TRBD2,TRBV12-3/TRBV12-4
CASGFGTANTEAFF,TGTGCCAGCGGATTCGGGACAGCTAACACTGAAGCTTTCTTT,TRBJ1-1,-,TRBD1,TRBV27
CASSLESSEAFF,TGCGCCAGCAGCCTGGAAAGTTCTGAAGCTTTCTTT,TRBJ1-1,few,-,TRBV4-1
CASSQETGIETQYF,TGCGCCAGCAGCCAAGAAACAGGCATCGAGACCCAGTACTTC,TRBJ2-5,-,-,TRBV4-1
CASRLGQGASGYTF,TGTGCCAGCAGGCTCGGACAGGGGGCGAGCGGCTACACCTTC,TRBJ1-2,many,TRBD1,TRBV6-1
CASSLAAGGFDTQYF,TGTGCCAGCAGTTTGGCAGCGGGAGGGTTTGATACGCAGTATTTT,TRBJ2-3,few,TRBD2,TRBV27
CASSLIGGSTNEQFF,TGTGCCAGCAGCTTAATCGGGGGAAGTACGAATGAGCAGTTCTTC,TRBJ2-1,few,-,TRBV13
CASSQWTPYEQYF,TGTGCCAGCAGCCAATGGACACCTTACGAGCAGTACTTC,TRBJ2-7,many,-,TRBV16
CASSEPPGGNTIYF,TGTGCCAGCAGTGAACCCCCCGGGGGAAACACCATATATTTT,TRBJ1-3,-,-,TRBV2
CASSPRASGPSYEQYF,TGTGCCAGCAGCCCTAGGGCTAGCGGACCCTCCTACGAGCAGTACTTC,TRBJ2-7,-,TRBD2,TRBV9
CSATVQGLNTGELFF,TGCAGTGCTACCGTACAGGGGCTGAACACCGGGGAGCTGTTTTTT,TRBJ2-2,-,TRBD1,TRBV20-1
CSVGGSQSSYEQYF,TGCAGCGTTGGGGGGTCTCAGAGCTCCTACGAGCAGTACTTC,TRBJ2-7,-,-,TRBV29-1
CASSLTPDNEQFF,TGTGCCAGCAGCTTGACACCCGACAATGAGCAGTTCTTC,TRBJ2-1,-,-,TRBV11-3
CASSQTGPGGYGYTF,TGTGCCAGCAGCCAAACCGGGCCGGGGGGCTATGGCTACACCTTC,TRBJ1-2,few,-,TRBV12-3/TRBV12-4
CASSVGQAYEQYF,TGTGCCAGCAGCGTCGGACAGGCCTACGAGCAGTACTTC,TRBJ2-7,few,TRBD1,TRBV7-8
CASSQGVGYEQYF,TGCGCCAGCAGCCAAGGGGTCGGCTACGAGCAGTACTTC,TRBJ2-7,few,-,TRBV4-1
CASSREGIAVDEQFF,TGCGCCAGCAGCCGGGAAGGGATAGCGGTCGATGAGCAGTTCTTC,TRBJ2-1,few,-,TRBV4-1
CASSQGQGTYEQYF,TGCGCCAGCAGCCAAGGACAGGGAACCTACGAGCAGTACTTC,TRBJ2-7,many,TRBD1,TRBV4-1
CASSSSRSQGGELFF,TGTGCCAGCAGCTCCTCCCGATCTCAGGGCGGGGAGCTGTTTTTT,TRBJ2-2,-,-,TRBV12-3/TRBV12-4
CASSALTGGYEQYF,TGTGCCAGCAGTGCCTTGACAGGGGGTTACGAGCAGTACTTC,TRBJ2-7,-,TRBD1,TRBV25-1
CASSRLAGGTMGNEQFF,TGTGCCAGCAGTCGACTAGCGGGAGGGACTATGGGCAATGAGCAGTTCTTC,TRBJ2-1,-,TRBD2,TRBV2
CASSLQDGDYEQYF,TGTGCCAGCAGCTTACAGGACGGGGACTACGAGCAGTACTTC,TRBJ2-7,few,-,TRBV7-9
CASSLVGGQFSSYEQYF,TGTGCCAGCAGCTTAGTGGGCGGACAGTTCAGCTCCTACGAGCAGTACTTC,TRBJ2-7,many,-,TRBV7-8
CASSFGTLEAFF,TGCGCCAGCAGCTTCGGTACTTTAGAAGCTTTCTTT,TRBJ1-1,few,-,TRBV5-1